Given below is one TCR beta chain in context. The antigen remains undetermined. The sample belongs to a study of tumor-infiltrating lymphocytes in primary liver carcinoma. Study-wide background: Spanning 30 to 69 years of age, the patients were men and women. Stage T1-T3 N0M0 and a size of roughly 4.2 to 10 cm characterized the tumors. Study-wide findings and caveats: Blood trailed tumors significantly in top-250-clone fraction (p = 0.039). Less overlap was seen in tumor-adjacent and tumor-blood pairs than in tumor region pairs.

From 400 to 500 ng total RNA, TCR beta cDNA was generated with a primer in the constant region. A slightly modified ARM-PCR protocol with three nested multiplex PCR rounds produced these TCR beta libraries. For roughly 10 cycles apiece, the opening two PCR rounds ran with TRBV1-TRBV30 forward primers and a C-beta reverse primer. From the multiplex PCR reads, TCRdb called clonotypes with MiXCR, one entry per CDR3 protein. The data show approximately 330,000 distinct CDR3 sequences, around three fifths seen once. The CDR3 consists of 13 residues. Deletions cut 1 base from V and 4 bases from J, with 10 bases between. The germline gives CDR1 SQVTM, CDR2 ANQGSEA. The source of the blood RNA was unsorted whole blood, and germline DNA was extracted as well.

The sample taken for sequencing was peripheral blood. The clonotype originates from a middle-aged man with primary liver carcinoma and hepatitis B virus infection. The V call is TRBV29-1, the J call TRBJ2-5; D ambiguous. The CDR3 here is CSVEASLLETQYF. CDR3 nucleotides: TGCAGCGTTGAAGCCTCGCTACTAGAGACCCAGTACTTC.